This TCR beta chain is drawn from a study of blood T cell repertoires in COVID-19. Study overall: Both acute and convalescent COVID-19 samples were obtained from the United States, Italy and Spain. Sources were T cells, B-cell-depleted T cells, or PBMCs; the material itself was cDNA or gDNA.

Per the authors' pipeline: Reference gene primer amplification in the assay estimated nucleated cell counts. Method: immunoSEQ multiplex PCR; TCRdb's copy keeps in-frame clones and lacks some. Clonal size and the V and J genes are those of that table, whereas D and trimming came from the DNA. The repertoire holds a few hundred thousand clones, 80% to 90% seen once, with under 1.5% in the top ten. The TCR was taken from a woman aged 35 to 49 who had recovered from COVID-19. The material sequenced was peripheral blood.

Here the CDR3 DNA reads TGTGCCAGCAGGGGACAGAACACCGGGGAGCTGTTTTTT. It is translated as CASRGQNTGELFF. The chain couples TRBV2 to TRBJ2-2; D possibly corresponds to TRBD1 (6 bases). The germline V gene encodes CDR1 SNHLY and CDR2 FYNNEI. V dropped 6 bases and J dropped 1 base, with 6 bases sitting between them. CDR3 length: 13 amino acids. The full variable domain, in which reference TRBV2 and TRBJ2-2 provide the parts outside the CDR3, is EPEVTQTPSHQVTQMGQEVILRCVPISNHLYFYWYRQILGQKVEFLVSFYNNEISEKSEIFDDQFSVERPDGSNFTLKIRSTKLEDSAMYFCASRGQNTGELFFGEGSRLTVL.